This T cell receptor (beta chain) was captured in a study of blood T cell repertoires in COVID-19. Method: immunoSEQ multiplex PCR; TCRdb's copy keeps in-frame clones and lacks some. The sample yields 310,000 or so clones, roughly 87% seen once. The CDR3 contains 15 residues. The germline CDR1 and CDR2 sequences are LGHNT and FRNRAP. V was pared by 1 base and J by 3 bases, with 2 bases of the junction left unmatched. The material sequenced was peripheral blood. The chain links TRBV12-5 to TRBJ2-2, with 7 nucleotides matching TRBD2. The source is a man aged 25 to 40 with COVID-19, enrolled during active disease. The CDR3 coding sequence is TGTGCTAGTGGTTTGGGCGGGAGACACACCGGGGAGCTGTTTTTT. Translated, it gives CASGLGGRHTGELFF.